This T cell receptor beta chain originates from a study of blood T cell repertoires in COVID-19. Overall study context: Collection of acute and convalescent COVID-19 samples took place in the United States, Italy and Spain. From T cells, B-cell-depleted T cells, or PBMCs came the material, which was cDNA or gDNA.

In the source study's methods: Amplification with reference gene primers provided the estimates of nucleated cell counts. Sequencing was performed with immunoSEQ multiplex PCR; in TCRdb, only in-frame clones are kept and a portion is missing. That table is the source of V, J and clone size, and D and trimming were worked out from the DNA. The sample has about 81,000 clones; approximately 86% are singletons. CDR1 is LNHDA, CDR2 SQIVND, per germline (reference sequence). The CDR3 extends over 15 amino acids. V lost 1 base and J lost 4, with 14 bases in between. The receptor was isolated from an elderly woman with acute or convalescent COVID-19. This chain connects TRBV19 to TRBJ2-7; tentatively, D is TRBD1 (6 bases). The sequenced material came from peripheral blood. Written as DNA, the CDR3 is TGTGCCAGTAGTATAGCCACAGGGTTGGGGTACGAGCAGTACTTC. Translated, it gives CASSIATGLGYEQYF. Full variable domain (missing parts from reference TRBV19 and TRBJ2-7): DGGITQSPKYLFRKEGQNVTLSCEQNLNHDAMYWYRQDPGQGLRLIYYSQIVNDFQKGDIAEGYSVSREKKESFPLTVTSAQKNPTAFYLCASSIATGLGYEQYFGPGTRLTVT.